The rows below give T cell receptor beta chains drawn from one sample of a study of T-cell reconstitution after alpha-beta-depleted transplantation in children. From the PCR reads, TCRdb called clonotypes with MiXCR, one entry per CDR3 protein. The sample consists of about 980,000 distinct CDR3 sequences, around 30% of them appearing once. The specimen was PBMCs, mostly from graft donor cells, collected 360 days after TCRalphabeta/CD19-depleted stem cell transplant. The receptors were sampled from a boy in the first two years of life who had a stem cell transplant for SCID, so the T cells may come from the graft donor. The CDR3 runs from the conserved cysteine through the conserved F or W. Fields, in order: CDR3 protein, CDR3 DNA, V gene, clone size, D gene, J gene. D genes are given only for firm matches. Clone sizes are given selectively: once, few, many, or a class where the clone is expanded.

CDR3 protein: CASSPGLARGTDTQYF
CDR3 DNA: TGTGCCAGCTCACCAGGACTAGCGAGAGGTACAGATACGCAGTATTTT
V gene: TRBV18
clone size: .
D gene: TRBD2
J gene: TRBJ2-3

CDR3 protein: CASSLLSGGKHEQFF
CDR3 DNA: TGCGCCAGCAGCCTCTTATCGGGGGGTAAACATGAGCAGTTCTTC
V gene: TRBV4-3
clone size: few
D gene: TRBD2
J gene: TRBJ2-1

CDR3 protein: CASSRGRDYEQYF
CDR3 DNA: TGTGCCAGCAGTCGGGGACGCGACTACGAGCAGTACTTC
V gene: TRBV6-5
clone size: many
D gene: .
J gene: TRBJ2-7

CDR3 protein: CSARDPGGVGHEQYF
CDR3 DNA: TGCAGTGCTAGAGATCCCGGCGGGGTAGGCCACGAGCAGTACTTC
V gene: TRBV20-1
clone size: .
D gene: .
J gene: TRBJ2-7

CDR3 protein: CASSPETENTEAFF
CDR3 DNA: TGTGCCAGCAGTCCGGAGACAGAGAACACTGAAGCTTTCTTT
V gene: TRBV12-3/TRBV12-4
clone size: once
D gene: .
J gene: TRBJ1-1

CDR3 protein: CASREKGTLEAGELFF
CDR3 DNA: TGTGCCAGCAGGGAGAAGGGGACCCTTGAAGCCGGGGAGCTGTTTTTT
V gene: TRBV7-8
clone size: .
D gene: .
J gene: TRBJ2-2

CDR3 protein: CATGREYNEQFF
CDR3 DNA: TGTGCCACGGGTCGGGAATACAATGAGCAGTTCTTC
V gene: TRBV24-1
clone size: .
D gene: .
J gene: TRBJ2-1

CDR3 protein: CASSYRGVEKLFF
CDR3 DNA: TGTGCCAGCAGTTACAGGGGAGTTGAAAAACTGTTTTTT
V gene: TRBV6-5
clone size: few
D gene: .
J gene: TRBJ1-4

CDR3 protein: CATSGRQGPYEQYF
CDR3 DNA: TGTGCCACCAGTGGGAGACAGGGACCCTACGAGCAGTACTTC
V gene: TRBV24-1
clone size: many
D gene: TRBD1
J gene: TRBJ2-7

CDR3 protein: CASSVTTHFPYNEQFF
CDR3 DNA: TGCGCCAGCAGCGTTACGACCCACTTCCCTTACAATGAGCAGTTCTTC
V gene: TRBV4-3
clone size: few
D gene: .
J gene: TRBJ2-1

CDR3 protein: CASSRRSQLNSPLHF
CDR3 DNA: TGTGCCAGCAGCCGGCGAAGTCAGCTTAATTCACCCCTCCACTTT
V gene: TRBV7-9
clone size: .
D gene: .
J gene: TRBJ1-6

CDR3 protein: CASSYSTDYGYTF
CDR3 DNA: TGTGCCAGCAGTTACTCGACCGACTATGGCTACACCTTC
V gene: TRBV6-5
clone size: few
D gene: .
J gene: TRBJ1-2

CDR3 protein: CATSRQGGAGTEAFF
CDR3 DNA: TGTGCCACCAGCAGACAGGGCGGAGCGGGCACTGAAGCTTTCTTT
V gene: TRBV15
clone size: .
D gene: .
J gene: TRBJ1-1

CDR3 protein: CASSQDQGRGYSPLHF
CDR3 DNA: TGTGCCAGCAGCCAAGATCAAGGCAGGGGATATTCACCCCTCCACTTT
V gene: TRBV3-1
clone size: .
D gene: .
J gene: TRBJ1-6

CDR3 protein: CASSGPGYEQYF
CDR3 DNA: TGTGCCAGCAGCGGACCCGGTTACGAGCAGTACTTC
V gene: TRBV9
clone size: .
D gene: .
J gene: TRBJ2-7

CDR3 protein: CASSLVMGPLSYEQYF
CDR3 DNA: TGTGCCAGCAGCCTCGTAATGGGACCTCTCTCCTACGAGCAGTACTTC
V gene: TRBV5-5
clone size: once
D gene: .
J gene: TRBJ2-7

CDR3 protein: CACSLAGGTADTQYF
CDR3 DNA: TGTGCCTGCAGCTTAGCGGGGGGTACCGCAGATACGCAGTATTTT
V gene: TRBV11-2
clone size: .
D gene: TRBD2
J gene: TRBJ2-3

CDR3 protein: CASSPILAGDTSSPDTQYF
CDR3 DNA: TGTGCCAGCTCACCAATCCTGGCTGGCGATACTAGTTCCCCAGATACGCAGTATTTT
V gene: TRBV18
clone size: .
D gene: .
J gene: TRBJ2-3

CDR3 protein: CASSRSYGSEETQYF
CDR3 DNA: TGTGCCAGCAGCCGAAGCTACGGTAGTGAGGAGACCCAGTACTTC
V gene: TRBV4-2
clone size: few
D gene: .
J gene: TRBJ2-5

CDR3 protein: CASSPARIIRTQYF
CDR3 DNA: TGTGCCAGCAGCCCCGCGAGGATAATACGTACGCAGTATTTT
V gene: TRBV28
clone size: .
D gene: .
J gene: TRBJ2-3

CDR3 protein: CASSSSSGAGTSSSYNEQFF
CDR3 DNA: TGTGCCAGCAGTTCATCTAGCGGGGCCGGAACTTCTAGCTCCTACAATGAGCAGTTCTTC
V gene: TRBV2
clone size: .
D gene: TRBD2
J gene: TRBJ2-1

CDR3 protein: CASSRTSYNEQFF
CDR3 DNA: TGTGCCAGCAGCCGGACTAGCTACAATGAGCAGTTCTTC
V gene: TRBV7-6
clone size: few
D gene: TRBD2
J gene: TRBJ2-1

CDR3 protein: CASSYFSAGANYGYTF
CDR3 DNA: TGTGCCAGCAGTTACTTCTCGGCAGGGGCGAACTATGGCTACACCTTC
V gene: TRBV6-5
clone size: .
D gene: .
J gene: TRBJ1-2

CDR3 protein: CASSRGHVNQPQHF
CDR3 DNA: TGCGCCAGCAGCCGCGGACACGTAAATCAGCCCCAGCATTTT
V gene: TRBV4-1
clone size: .
D gene: .
J gene: TRBJ1-5

CDR3 protein: CASSLYSTDMNTEAFF
CDR3 DNA: TGTGCCAGCAGCTTATATTCGACAGACATGAACACTGAAGCTTTCTTT
V gene: TRBV5-5
clone size: few
D gene: .
J gene: TRBJ1-1

CDR3 protein: CASSLTRTNTEAFF
CDR3 DNA: TGTGCCAGCAGCTTAACCAGGACCAACACTGAAGCTTTCTTT
V gene: TRBV7-3
clone size: .
D gene: .
J gene: TRBJ1-1

CDR3 protein: CASSSGQGLIYGYTF
CDR3 DNA: TGTGCCAGCAGTTCTGGACAGGGCCTTATCTATGGCTACACCTTC
V gene: TRBV12-3/TRBV12-4
clone size: .
D gene: TRBD1
J gene: TRBJ1-2

CDR3 protein: CASSIGERGYGYTF
CDR3 DNA: TGTGCCAGCAGTATAGGGGAACGTGGCTATGGCTACACCTTC
V gene: TRBV28
clone size: few
D gene: .
J gene: TRBJ1-2

CDR3 protein: CASSIRTLGRARTDTQYF
CDR3 DNA: TGTGCCAGCAGCATAAGGACTCTCGGGCGGGCACGCACAGATACGCAGTATTTT
V gene: TRBV11-2
clone size: .
D gene: .
J gene: TRBJ2-3

CDR3 protein: CSAPPGLARIQYF
CDR3 DNA: TGCAGTGCTCCACCCGGACTAGCCCGTATTCAGTACTTC
V gene: TRBV20-1
clone size: .
D gene: TRBD2
J gene: TRBJ2-4

CDR3 protein: CASSLSIYEQFF
CDR3 DNA: TGTGCCAGCAGTTTGAGTATCTATGAGCAGTTCTTC
V gene: TRBV28
clone size: few
D gene: .
J gene: TRBJ2-1

CDR3 protein: CASSPSENTGELFF
CDR3 DNA: TGTGCCAGCTCACCATCGGAAAACACCGGGGAGCTGTTTTTT
V gene: TRBV18
clone size: .
D gene: .
J gene: TRBJ2-2

CDR3 protein: CASSPRDREVTEAFF
CDR3 DNA: TGTGCCAGCAGTCCCCGGGACAGGGAGGTCACTGAAGCTTTCTTT
V gene: TRBV27
clone size: few
D gene: TRBD1
J gene: TRBJ1-1

CDR3 protein: CSASTGFQETQYF
CDR3 DNA: TGCAGTGCTAGTACCGGGTTCCAAGAGACCCAGTACTTC
V gene: TRBV20-1
clone size: .
D gene: .
J gene: TRBJ2-5

CDR3 protein: CATSAAAGRNNEQFF
CDR3 DNA: TGTGCCACCAGTGCTGCAGCGGGACGGAACAATGAGCAGTTCTTC
V gene: TRBV24-1
clone size: few
D gene: TRBD2
J gene: TRBJ2-1

CDR3 protein: CASSFGVGPRTDTQYF
CDR3 DNA: TGCGCCAGCAGTTTCGGGGTTGGTCCGCGCACAGATACGCAGTATTTT
V gene: TRBV5-1
clone size: .
D gene: .
J gene: TRBJ2-3

CDR3 protein: CASSSPLRTGLSEAFF
CDR3 DNA: TGCGCCAGCAGCTCACCTTTACGGACAGGGCTATCTGAAGCTTTCTTT
V gene: TRBV5-1
clone size: .
D gene: TRBD1
J gene: TRBJ1-1

CDR3 protein: CASSSARGNTEAFF
CDR3 DNA: TGTGCCAGCAGTTCCGCCCGGGGGAACACTGAAGCTTTCTTT
V gene: TRBV27
clone size: .
D gene: .
J gene: TRBJ1-1

CDR3 protein: CSASDAGGREQYF
CDR3 DNA: TGCAGTGCTAGCGACGCGGGGGGGCGGGAGCAGTACTTC
V gene: TRBV20-1
clone size: few
D gene: TRBD2
J gene: TRBJ2-7

CDR3 protein: CASSQEGRSEQFF
CDR3 DNA: TGCGCCAGCAGCCAAGAGGGGCGGTCGGAGCAGTTCTTC
V gene: TRBV4-1
clone size: .
D gene: .
J gene: TRBJ2-1

CDR3 protein: CASSLERGSSYNEQFF
CDR3 DNA: TGCGCCAGCAGCTTGGAGCGGGGGAGCTCCTACAATGAGCAGTTCTTC
V gene: TRBV5-1
clone size: .
D gene: TRBD2
J gene: TRBJ2-1